The clone carrying this T cell receptor beta chain was counted once. The CDR3 loop spans 14 amino acids. The V gene's germline CDR1 is SGHKS and CDR2 YYEKEE (reference sequence). V lost 1 base, J lost 7 bases, and 15 bases lay in between. Recovered Cohort 3 donors showed two negative PCRs, clearance, or symptom resolution. This entry belongs to a study of blood T cell repertoires in COVID-19. Overall study context: Collection of acute and convalescent COVID-19 samples took place in the United States, Italy and Spain. T cells, B-cell-depleted T cells, or PBMCs supplied cDNA or gDNA.

TCRdb keeps only in-frame clones here, not all; method: immunoSEQ multiplex PCR. The sample lists approximately 180,000 clones; more than 70% were seen once. The sample comprised PBMCs or T cells enriched from blood (not recorded which). This sequence was found in a man aged 35 to 55 who had recovered from COVID-19. This sequence joins TRBV5-5 and TRBJ2-7, with D possibly being TRBD2 (5 bases). Here the CDR3 reads CASSLKVPSGEQYF. CDR3 nucleotides: TGTGCCAGCAGCTTGAAGGTCCCATCGGGAGAGCAGTACTTC.